Described below is a single T cell receptor (beta chain) sequence and its context. The antigen is undetermined. Here immunoSEQ multiplex PCR was the method, and the copy in TCRdb shows in-frame clones only, minus some. The table lists more than 75,000 clones, about 89% of them singletons. The data were taken from a study of T cell responses to AZD1222 COVID-19 vaccine. Points from the study as a whole: Across spike, vaccine-associated CD4 TCRs were found, dominant at 160-218 and 743-854. White British people made up most donors, females outnumbered males, and clonal diversity was possibly underestimated. Close to half of spike-specific TCRs reportedly recognize unmutated variant regions.

This CDR3 is 13 amino acids long. J was trimmed by 7 bases and V by 6 bases; bases with no gene match: 6. Germline CDR1 MDHEN, CDR2 SYDVKM. The sample was peripheral blood, taken on day 0 of AZD1222 vaccination. The chain couples TRBV28 to TRBJ1-2; 9 nucleotides align to TRBD1. The sequence was collected from an adult in good health. The CDR3 sequence is CASRPTGGPGYTF. In DNA, the CDR3 is TGTGCCAGCAGGCCTACAGGGGGCCCTGGCTACACCTTC.